Listed here are 19 T cell receptor beta chains from one sample, sequenced in a study of cytomegalovirus exposure and HLA in healthy donors. Primers included in the PCR were 60 Vbeta and 13 Jbeta primers. The assay was immunoSEQ multiplex PCR, and TCRdb's table has in-frame clones only and misses some. The table shows 150,000 or so clones, with almost 80% occurring only once. The sequenced material came from PBMCs. Receptor source: a woman between 40 and 55 years old in good health and CMV-seropositive.

The CDR3 nucleotides are TGTGCCAGCCGACCCTGGGGGGGCTCCTACAATGAGCAGTTCTTC. Translating gives CASRPWGGSYNEQFF. The J gene is TRBJ2-1, the V gene TRBV6-1; the match to TRBD2 covers 7 bases. The CDR3 length is 15 residues. Germline V CDR1 and CDR2: MNHNS, SASEGT. V lost 8 bases and J lost 0; bases outside the gene matches: 7.

The rearrangement links TRBV29-1 to TRBJ1-1, with 7 positions matching TRBD1. The V segment lost 7 bases and the J segment 5 bases; nucleotides outside the gene matches: 13. CDR1 and CDR2 from the germline V gene are SQVTM and ANQGSEA. The CDR3 consists of 14 residues. The CDR3 DNA reads TGCAGCGGAACCGAACAGGGGCTGATGACTGAAGCTTTCTTT. It is translated as CSGTEQGLMTEAFF.

V is TRBV7-9 and J is TRBJ2-7, with 10 positions matching TRBD1. CDR3 length equals 16 residues. The germline V gene encodes CDR1 SEHNR and CDR2 FQNEAQ (reference sequence). The V segment lost 5 bases and the J segment 6 bases; nucleotides outside the gene matches: 13. CDR3 bases: TGTGCCAGCAGCAGAGAGACAGGGGGCGCCTTAGGCGAGCAGTACTTC. The encoded protein is CASSRETGGALGEQYF.

The chain is built from TRBV5-5 and TRBJ1-2; D is possibly TRBD1 (6 bases). The CDR3 sequence is 14 residues long. From germline, CDR1 is SGHKS and CDR2 YYEKEE (reference sequence). V dropped 4 bases and J dropped 8 bases, with 18 bases sitting between them. CDR3 in DNA: TGTGCCAGCAGCCCAGGGGAAGGGTCGAGGGGCTACACCTTC. It yields the protein CASSPGEGSRGYTF.

The chain couples TRBV19 to TRBJ1-1, with TRBD1 matching 8 bases. Losses at the gene ends were 4 bases for V and 4 bases for J; bases not matched to a gene: 5. CDR3 length equals 14 residues. The germline V gene encodes CDR1 LNHDA and CDR2 SQIVND (reference sequence). The CDR3 is CASSTQGAGTEAFF. CDR3 coding DNA: TGTGCCAGTAGTACCCAGGGGGCTGGCACTGAAGCTTTCTTT.

The rearrangement uses TRBV7-9 and TRBJ2-1; D may be TRBD2 (5 bases). The CDR3 is 14 amino acids. CDR1 is SEHNR and CDR2 is FQNEAQ in the germline V gene (reference sequence). With 2 bases removed from V and 6 bases from J, the gap between germline ends came to 11 bases. The chain's CDR3 is CASSLWELGNEQFF. CDR3 sequence (DNA): TGTGCCAGCAGCTTATGGGAGTTGGGCAATGAGCAGTTCTTC.

This clone was seen only a few times. This rearrangement joins TRBV6-5 to TRBJ1-1; 8 bases align to TRBD1. Looked up from germline, CDR1 is MNHEY and CDR2 is SVGAGI. The ends lost 2 bases at V and 6 bases at J; junction bases unmatched: 5. The CDR3 spans 14 residues. In DNA form, the CDR3 reads TGTGCCAGCAGTTACCAGGGGGCGATGCCTGAAGCTTTCTTT. Its translation: CASSYQGAMPEAFF.

The chain links TRBV2 to TRBJ2-5; D is possibly TRBD2 (6 bases). The CDR3 is 15 amino acids. CDR1 is SNHLY and CDR2 is FYNNEI in the germline V gene. Trimming left V 8 bases short and J 5 bases short, with 21 bases between. The CDR3 DNA reads as TGTGCCAGCCATCCGGGCCCCGGGAGTGGGGAGACCCAGTACTTC. Protein sequence: CASHPGPGSGETQYF.

The J gene is TRBJ1-4, the V gene TRBV15; D call uncertain. Germline-derived CDR1 and CDR2 are LNHNV and YYDKDF (reference sequence). This CDR3 has 14 amino acids. Deletions cut 0 bases from V and 12 bases from J, with 14 bases between. Here the CDR3 DNA reads TGTGCCACCAGCAGAGATATCGAACAGATCGAACTGTTTTTT. Translated, it gives CATSRDIEQIELFF.

The rearrangement links TRBV30 to TRBJ1-1; 11 nucleotides agree with TRBD1. This CDR3 contains 15 residues. Germline V CDR1 and CDR2: GTSNPN, SVGIG (reference sequence). The V segment lost 6 bases and the J segment 5 bases; nucleotides outside the gene matches: 11. CDR3 region: CACPRDRGSGTEAFF. DNA of the CDR3: TGTGCCTGTCCCCGGGACAGGGGGTCGGGGACTGAAGCTTTCTTT.

The chain combines TRBV19 with TRBJ1-5; no definite D call. The CDR3 totals 15 residues. V was cut by 8 bases and J by 0 bases, with 14 bases left in between. Germline V CDR1 and CDR2: LNHDA, SQIVND (reference sequence). As DNA, the CDR3 is TGTGCCAGTCGGAGAGGAATTAATAGCAATCAGCCCCAGCATTTT. This encodes CASRRGINSNQPQHF. Full variable domain (outside the CDR3, taken from reference TRBV19 and TRBJ1-5): DGGITQSPKYLFRKEGQNVTLSCEQNLNHDAMYWYRQDPGQGLRLIYYSQIVNDFQKGDIAEGYSVSREKKESFPLTVTSAQKNPTAFYLCASRRGINSNQPQHFGDGTRLSIL.

The sample holds one count of this clone. This rearrangement joins TRBV19 to TRBJ1-4; 8 nucleotides align to TRBD1. J lost 8 bases, V lost 11 bases, and 13 bases had no gene match. Germline V gene data show CDR1 as LNHDA and CDR2 as SQIVND (reference sequence). This CDR3 region has 14 residues. In DNA form, the CDR3 reads TGTGCCGTAAGCAGGGGGCTTGGCAGCGAAAAACTGTTTTTT. It encodes CAVSRGLGSEKLFF.

This rearrangement joins TRBV6-1 to TRBJ1-2; possible D gene TRBD1, 5 bases. The CDR3 extends over 15 amino acids. Germline CDR1 is MNHNS and CDR2 is SASEGT. V shed 5 bases and J shed 6 bases, with 19 bases lying between them. This chain's CDR3 is CASSSQTALLDGYTF. As DNA, the CDR3 is TGTGCCAGCAGTAGCCAGACAGCCCTTCTGGATGGCTACACCTTC.

This sequence joins TRBV27 and TRBJ2-1; no clear D gene. Per the germline V gene, CDR1 is MNHEY and CDR2 is SMNVEV (reference sequence). This CDR3 has 13 residues. V lost 4 bases and J lost 10, with 14 bases in between. CDR3 in DNA: TGTGCCAGCAGTTGGTTAAGCTCTCGGGAGCAGTTCTTC. It encodes CASSWLSSREQFF.

J is TRBJ2-7 and V is TRBV9; possibly TRBD1 for D (6 bases). The CDR3 has 13 residues. CDR1 and CDR2 (germline): SGDLS, YYNGEE. Trimming removed 0 bases at V and 6 bases at J, with 10 bases between. Here the CDR3 reads CASSVGQGTEQYF. The CDR3 bases are TGTGCCAGCAGCGTAGGTCAGGGGACCGAGCAGTACTTC.

The chain couples TRBV6-5 to TRBJ2-5, with D tentatively TRBD2 (5 bases). The ends were cut back, 0 bases at V and 2 bases at J, with 13 bases in the middle. This CDR3 is 16 amino acids long. Per the germline V gene, CDR1 is MNHEY and CDR2 is SVGAGI. CDR3 coding DNA: TGTGCCAGCAGTTACTCGGGGAGCTTCTCTCAAGAGACCCAGTACTTC. Translating gives CASSYSGSFSQETQYF.

The gene calls are TRBV6-6 and TRBJ2-3, with D possibly TRBD1 on 5 matching bases. V was trimmed by 7 bases and J by 2 bases, leaving 10 bases between them. Germline V gives CDR1 MNHNY, CDR2 SVGAGI (reference sequence). This CDR3 contains 13 residues. The CDR3 is CASTRAHTDTQYF. DNA of the CDR3: TGTGCCAGCACCAGGGCCCACACAGATACGCAGTATTTT.

The genes are TRBV6-5 and TRBJ1-4, with D tentatively TRBD1 (6 bases). V was cut by 0 bases and J by 6 bases, with 8 bases left in between. Germline-derived CDR1 and CDR2 are MNHEY and SVGAGI. The CDR3 sequence is 14 residues long. The CDR3 nucleotides read TGTGCCAGCAGTTACTCAGGGGGAGATGAAAAACTGTTTTTT. Its protein product is CASSYSGGDEKLFF.

The CDR3 sequence: CASSSPDRGWYQETQYF. The CDR3 nucleotides are TGTGCCAGCAGTTCCCCGGACAGGGGATGGTACCAAGAGACCCAGTACTTC. This rearrangement joins TRBV28 to TRBJ2-5; 9 nucleotides agree with TRBD1. CDR1 and CDR2 (germline): MDHEN, SYDVKM. The CDR3 extends over 17 amino acids. The V gene end was trimmed by 4 bases and the J gene end by 0 bases; junction bases not matched to a gene: 9.